The clone carrying this TCR beta chain was observed a single time. The sample belongs to a study of neoadjuvant anti-PD-1 for oral cavity cancer. Study background: Nivolumab at 3 mg/kg was mostly given biweekly, three to four doses, pre-surgery. Patients without progression got a fourth dose around day 43.

Germline V gene lookup returns CDR1 SGHDT and CDR2 YYEEEE. The V gene end was trimmed by 4 bases and the J gene end by 4 bases; junction bases not matched to a gene: 16. CDR3 size: 17 residues. Six replicates per PBMC sample, mostly from around 500 ng of genomic DNA. TCRdb's copy holds only in-frame clones and misses some; the assay was immunoSEQ multiplex PCR. Altogether 7,000 or so clones are present, 74% being singletons, with the ten largest covering roughly 3.5%. The chain recombines TRBV5-6 with TRBJ1-2, with 7 bases matching TRBD1. This sequence originates from a person between 35 and 79 years old with oral cavity squamous cell carcinoma. Material: PBMCs, obtained before nivolumab (anti-PD-1) treatment. DNA for the CDR3: TGTGCCAGCAGCCCTATGGGACAGTCCTCTGGGGGCTATGGCTACACCTTC. This gives the protein CASSPMGQSSGGYGYTF.